The 8 T cell receptor beta chains in this list originate from one sample, sequenced in a study of T cells in Graves' hyperthyroidism and ophthalmopathy. The TCR beta CDR3 regions underwent amplification using RNA transcripts as the source. TCR CDR3 underwent first-round RT-PCR with the HTBI primer set. TCRdb analysed the multiplex PCR reads with MiXCR anew, one entry per CDR3 protein. This table holds 660,000 or so distinct CDR3 sequences, roughly 46% found once. Sequencing was performed on peripheral blood or thyroid tissue (not recorded which). The receptor source for this set is an adult man with Graves' disease, either hyperthyroidism or ophthalmopathy (not recorded which).

This clonotype was counted between two and nine times. V usage is TRBV5-1 and J usage is TRBJ1-6, with D unresolved. The germline CDR1 and CDR2 sequences are SGHRS and YFSETQ. The CDR3 has 16 amino acids. Trimming pared 0 bases from V and 5 bases from J, leaving 12 bases between. This CDR3 is CASSLVEWRDNSPLHF. CDR3 in DNA: TGCGCCAGCAGCTTGGTCGAGTGGAGGGATAATTCACCCCTCCACTTT. Using reference TRBV5-1 and TRBJ1-6 for the parts outside the CDR3, the full variable domain is KAGVTQTPRYLIKTRGQQVTLSCSPISGHRSVSWYQQTPGQGLQFLFEYFSETQRNKGNFPGRFSGRQFSNSRSEMNVSTLELGDSALYLCASSLVEWRDNSPLHFGNGTRLTVT.

This clonotype was detected many times. The chain couples TRBV20-1 to TRBJ1-1; no reliable D call. Germline CDR1 is DFQATT and CDR2 is SNEGSKA (reference sequence). The CDR3 runs 12 residues. The V and J ends lost 2 bases and 4 bases respectively, with 8 bases between them. The CDR3 is CSARLGGTEAFF. The CDR3 coding sequence is TGCAGTGCTAGATTGGGAGGCACTGAAGCTTTCTTT.

The J gene is TRBJ2-7, the V gene TRBV10-3; D is perhaps TRBD2 (5 bases). In germline, CDR1 is ENHRY, CDR2 SYGVKD. CDR3 length: 13 residues. Trimming pared 11 bases from V and 1 base from J, leaving 15 bases between. CDR3 DNA: TGTGCCCCTGACCGCGGGCAGTCCTACGAGCAGTACTTC. This codes for CAPDRGQSYEQYF.

There are many counts of this clonotype. The chain has TRBV7-2 and TRBJ1-1; no reliable D call. The germline CDR1 and CDR2 sequences are SGHTA and FQGNSA. Trimming left V 5 bases short and J 4 bases short, with 8 bases between. The CDR3 is 12 amino acids. This CDR3 reads CASSRLGTEAFF. CDR3 bases: TGTGCCAGCAGCCGTCTGGGCACTGAAGCTTTCTTT.

This clonotype was seen ten or more times. A read error may produce the germline difference seen at one junction end. V is TRBV13 and J is TRBJ1-2, with D tentatively TRBD1 (5 bases). CDR3 length equals 15 residues. Germline CDR1 reads PRHDT; CDR2 reads FYEKMQ (reference sequence). The CDR3 region has the DNA TGTGCCAGCAGCCTAGGGCTACAGGATGCCTATGGCTACACCTTC. Protein: CASSLGLQDAYGYTF.

This clonotype appeared many times. V usage is TRBV10-1 and J usage is TRBJ1-1; D unclear. The V and J ends lost 0 bases and 4 bases respectively, with 6 bases between them. The CDR3 is 13 residues long. Germline CDR1 reads WNHNN; CDR2 reads SYGVQD (reference sequence). Here the CDR3 reads CASSESRSTEAFF. The CDR3, as DNA: TGCGCCAGCAGTGAGTCTAGGAGCACTGAAGCTTTCTTT.

This clonotype was detected ten times or more. The chain has TRBV15 and TRBJ1-1; D is undetermined. The length of the CDR3 is 14 residues. Germline V lookup: CDR1 LNHNV, CDR2 YYDKDF (reference sequence). The V end was cut by 0 bases, the J end by 0 bases, with 5 bases between. Written as DNA, the CDR3 is TGTGCCACCAGCAGAGATCTGATGAACACTGAAGCTTTCTTT. Protein: CATSRDLMNTEAFF.

J is TRBJ2-2 and V is TRBV7-9; 7 positions match TRBD2. The CDR3 is made up of 18 amino acids. J was trimmed by 2 bases and V by 5 bases; bases with no gene match: 14. Germline V gene lookup returns CDR1 SEHNR and CDR2 FQNEAQ (reference sequence). This chain's CDR3 is CASSQEVVLAVNTGELFF. CDR3 bases: TGTGCCAGCAGCCAAGAAGTAGTGCTAGCGGTTAACACCGGGGAGCTGTTTTTT.